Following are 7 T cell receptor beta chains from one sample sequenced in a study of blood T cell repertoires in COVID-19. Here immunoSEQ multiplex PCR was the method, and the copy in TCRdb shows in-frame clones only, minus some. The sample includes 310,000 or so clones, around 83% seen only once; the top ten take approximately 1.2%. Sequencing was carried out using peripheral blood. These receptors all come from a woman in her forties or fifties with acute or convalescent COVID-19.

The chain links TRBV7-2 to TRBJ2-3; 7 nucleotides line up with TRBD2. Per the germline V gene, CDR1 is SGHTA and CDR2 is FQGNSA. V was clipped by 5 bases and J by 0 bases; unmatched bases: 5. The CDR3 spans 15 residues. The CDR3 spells CASSAGLYSTDTQYF. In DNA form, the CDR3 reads TGTGCCAGCAGCGCGGGACTATATAGCACAGATACGCAGTATTTT.

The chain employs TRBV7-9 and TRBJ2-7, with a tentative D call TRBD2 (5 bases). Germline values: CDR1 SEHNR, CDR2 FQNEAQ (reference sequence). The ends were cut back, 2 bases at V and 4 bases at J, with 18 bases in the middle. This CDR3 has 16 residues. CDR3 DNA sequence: TGTGCCAGCAGCTTAAGTGAGGGCTTTTTCGCGTACGAGCAGTACTTC. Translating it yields CASSLSEGFFAYEQYF.

The CDR3 here is CASPPITGGDRGELFF. CDR3 in DNA: TGTGCCAGCCCACCCATAACGGGAGGGGACCGCGGGGAGCTGTTTTTT. The chain couples TRBV7-9 to TRBJ2-2; 8 bases fit TRBD2. The CDR3 consists of 16 residues. Germline values: CDR1 SEHNR, CDR2 FQNEAQ (reference sequence). With 8 bases clipped from V and 7 bases from J, the junction kept 15 bases outside the gene matches.

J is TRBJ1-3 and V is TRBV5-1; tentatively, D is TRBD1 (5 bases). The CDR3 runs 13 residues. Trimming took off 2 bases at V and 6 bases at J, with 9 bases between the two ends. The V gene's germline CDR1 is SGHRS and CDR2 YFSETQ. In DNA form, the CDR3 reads TGCGCCAGCAGCTTACAAGGACAAAACACCATATATTTT. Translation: CASSLQGQNTIYF.

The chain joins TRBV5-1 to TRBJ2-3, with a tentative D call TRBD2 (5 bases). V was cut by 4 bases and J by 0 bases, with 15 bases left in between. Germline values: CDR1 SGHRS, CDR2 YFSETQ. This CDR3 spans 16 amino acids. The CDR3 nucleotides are TGCGCCAGCAGCGTGCGAGCGGACCAAAGCACAGATACGCAGTATTTT. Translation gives CASSVRADQSTDTQYF.

The CDR3 DNA is TGTGCCAGCAGTACCACAGGGGTCGGGGCCAACGTCCTGACTTTC. Its translation is CASSTTGVGANVLTF. The chain couples TRBV25-1 to TRBJ2-6; 7 nucleotides align to TRBD1. V lost 5 bases, J lost 4 bases, and 5 bases stayed unmatched. The CDR3 is made up of 15 amino acids. CDR1 and CDR2 (germline): MGHDK, SYGVNS.

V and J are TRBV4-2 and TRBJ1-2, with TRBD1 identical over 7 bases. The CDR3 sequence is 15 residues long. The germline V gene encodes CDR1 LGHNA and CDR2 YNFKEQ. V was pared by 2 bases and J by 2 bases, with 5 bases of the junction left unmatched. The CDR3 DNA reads TGTGCCAGCAGCCAATTAGACAGGGCCAACTATGGCTACACCTTC. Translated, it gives CASSQLDRANYGYTF.